This TCR beta chain was retrieved from a study of Ad26.COV2.S vaccination and SARS-CoV-2 variants. Turning to the study itself: The COV1001 Ad26.COV2.S trial arm included the donor. Intramuscularly, Ad26.COV2.S was given either once or twice, 56 days apart. The study's findings and limits: Total T cell responses were possibly underestimated by TCR breadth and depth analyses. Non-spike TCR breadth showed similarity between vaccine and placebo recipients.

This CDR3 comprises 13 residues. Looked up from germline, CDR1 is WNHNN and CDR2 is SYGVQD (reference sequence). V dropped 4 bases and J dropped 8 bases, with 14 bases sitting between them. Notes on this clone: As yet, its antigen is unknown.

Sequencing was performed with immunoSEQ multiplex PCR; in TCRdb, only in-frame clones are kept and a portion is missing. The data hold about 250,000 clones, with around 87% observed a single time. Treatment defined: some 20 received Ad26.COV2.S at low or high dose, single or two shots; five or six received placebo; per-sample allocation not given. Sampling was done on day 63 after the first vaccine or placebo injection. The sample was peripheral blood, taken in a trial of Ad26.COV2.S vaccine versus placebo. This TCR was sampled from a person aged 18-65 years who received the Ad26.COV2.S COVID-19 vaccine or a placebo. The chain carries TRBV10-1 and TRBJ1-2; D unclear. In DNA form, the CDR3 reads TGCGCCAGCAGTGGGTCTGGTGGACGGGGCTACACCTTC. Translation gives CASSGSGGRGYTF.